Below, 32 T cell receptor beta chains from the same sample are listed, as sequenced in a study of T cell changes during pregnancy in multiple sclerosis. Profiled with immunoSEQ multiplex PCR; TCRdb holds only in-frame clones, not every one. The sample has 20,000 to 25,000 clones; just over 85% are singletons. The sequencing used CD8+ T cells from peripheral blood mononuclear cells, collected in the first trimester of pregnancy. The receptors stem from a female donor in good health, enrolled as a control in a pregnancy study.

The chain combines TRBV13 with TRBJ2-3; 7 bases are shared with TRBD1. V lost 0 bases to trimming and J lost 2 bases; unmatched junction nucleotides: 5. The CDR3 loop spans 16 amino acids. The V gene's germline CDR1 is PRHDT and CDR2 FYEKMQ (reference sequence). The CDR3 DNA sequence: TGTGCCAGCAGCTTAGGGAACAGGGGACCCACAGATACGCAGTATTTT. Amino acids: CASSLGNRGPTDTQYF.

The CDR3 region has the DNA TGTGCCACCAGGGGCAGGAATGGCTACACCTTC. The encoded protein is CATRGRNGYTF. The chain uses TRBV19 and TRBJ1-2; D may be TRBD1 (6 bases). Looked up from germline, CDR1 is LNHDA and CDR2 is SQIVND (reference sequence). The V end was cut by 10 bases, the J end by 6 bases, with 12 bases between. This CDR3 is built from 11 residues.

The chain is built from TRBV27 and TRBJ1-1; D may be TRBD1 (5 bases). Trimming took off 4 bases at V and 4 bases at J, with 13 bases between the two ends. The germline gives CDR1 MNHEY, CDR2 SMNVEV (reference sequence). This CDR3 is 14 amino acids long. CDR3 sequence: CASSSWGDGTEAFF. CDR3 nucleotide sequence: TGTGCCAGCAGTTCCTGGGGCGACGGCACTGAAGCTTTCTTT.

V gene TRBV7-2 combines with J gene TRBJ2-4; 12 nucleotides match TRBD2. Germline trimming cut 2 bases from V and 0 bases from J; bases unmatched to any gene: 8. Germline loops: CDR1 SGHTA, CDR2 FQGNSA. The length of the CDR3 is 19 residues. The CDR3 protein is CASSLSGLAGYEAKNIQYF. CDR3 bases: TGTGCCAGCAGCTTATCCGGACTAGCGGGGTACGAAGCCAAAAACATTCAGTACTTC. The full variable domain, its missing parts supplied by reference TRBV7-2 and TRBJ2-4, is GAGVSQSPSNKVTEKGKDVELRCDPISGHTALYWYRQSLGQGLEFLIYFQGNSAPDKSGLPSDRFSAERTGGSVSTLTIQRTQQEDSAVYLCASSLSGLAGYEAKNIQYFGAGTRLSVL.

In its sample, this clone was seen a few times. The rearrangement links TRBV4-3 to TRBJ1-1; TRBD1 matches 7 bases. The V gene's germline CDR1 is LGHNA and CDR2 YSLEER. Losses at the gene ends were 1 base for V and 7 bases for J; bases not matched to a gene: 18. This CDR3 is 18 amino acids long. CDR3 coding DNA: TGCGCCAGCAGCCAAGCCTACAGGGGATCCCCCACCCAAAGTGAAGCTTTCTTT. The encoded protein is CASSQAYRGSPTQSEAFF.

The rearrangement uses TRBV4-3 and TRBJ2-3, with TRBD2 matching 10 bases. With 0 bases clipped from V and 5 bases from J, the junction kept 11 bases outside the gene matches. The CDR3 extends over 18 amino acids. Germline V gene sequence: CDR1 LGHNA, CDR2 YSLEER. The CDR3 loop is CASSQDFSGGALVDTQYF. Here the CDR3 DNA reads TGCGCCAGCAGCCAAGATTTCAGCGGGGGGGCCTTGGTAGATACGCAGTATTTT.

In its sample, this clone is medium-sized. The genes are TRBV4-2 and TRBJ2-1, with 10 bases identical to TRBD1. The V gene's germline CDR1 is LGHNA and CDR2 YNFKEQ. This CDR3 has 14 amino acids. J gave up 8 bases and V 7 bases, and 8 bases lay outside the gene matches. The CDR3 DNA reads TGTGCCAGCACCTCGACAGGGGGCCGGGATGAGCAGTTCTTC. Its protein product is CASTSTGGRDEQFF.

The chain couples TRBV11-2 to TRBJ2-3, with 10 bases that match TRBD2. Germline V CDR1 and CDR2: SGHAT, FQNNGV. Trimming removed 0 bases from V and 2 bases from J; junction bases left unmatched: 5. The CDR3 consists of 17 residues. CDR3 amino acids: CASSLEGAGGFTDTQYF. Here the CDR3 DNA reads TGTGCCAGCAGCTTAGAGGGAGCGGGGGGGTTCACAGATACGCAGTATTTT.

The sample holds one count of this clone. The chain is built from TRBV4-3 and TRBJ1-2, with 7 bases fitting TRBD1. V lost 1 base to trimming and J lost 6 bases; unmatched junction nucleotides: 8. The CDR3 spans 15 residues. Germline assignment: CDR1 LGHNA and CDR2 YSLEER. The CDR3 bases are TGCGCCAGCAGCCAAGGACCACGGGACAGTCATGGCTACACCTTC. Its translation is CASSQGPRDSHGYTF.

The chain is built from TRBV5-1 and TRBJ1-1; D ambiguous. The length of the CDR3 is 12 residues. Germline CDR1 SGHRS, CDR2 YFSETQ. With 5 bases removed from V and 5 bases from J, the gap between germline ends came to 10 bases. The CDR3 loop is CASSAGGTEAFF. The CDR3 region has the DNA TGCGCCAGCAGTGCGGGTGGGACTGAAGCTTTCTTT.

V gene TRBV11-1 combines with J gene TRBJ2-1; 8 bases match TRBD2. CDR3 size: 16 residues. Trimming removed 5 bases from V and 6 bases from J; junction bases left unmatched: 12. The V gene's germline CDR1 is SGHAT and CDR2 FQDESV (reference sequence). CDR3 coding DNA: TGTGCCAGCAGCCCCCGGGGGGGTAGGTCCGCCAATGAGCAGTTCTTC. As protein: CASSPRGGRSANEQFF. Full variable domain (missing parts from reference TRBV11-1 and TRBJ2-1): EAEVAQSPRYKITEKSQAVAFWCDPISGHATLYWYRQILGQGPELLVQFQDESVVDDSQLPKDRFSAERLKGVDSTLKIQPAELGDSAMYLCASSPRGGRSANEQFFGPGTRLTVL.

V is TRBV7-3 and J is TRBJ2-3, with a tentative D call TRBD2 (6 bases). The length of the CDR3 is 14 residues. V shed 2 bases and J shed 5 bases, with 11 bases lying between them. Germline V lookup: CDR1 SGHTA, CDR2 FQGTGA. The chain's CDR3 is CASSLGGSGDTQYF. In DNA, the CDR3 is TGTGCCAGCAGCTTAGGAGGGTCGGGAGATACGCAGTATTTT.

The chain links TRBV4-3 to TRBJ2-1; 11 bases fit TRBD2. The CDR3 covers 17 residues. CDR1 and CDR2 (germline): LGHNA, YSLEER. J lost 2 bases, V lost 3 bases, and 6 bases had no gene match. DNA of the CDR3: TGCGCCAGCAGCCAGATAGCGGGGGGGCTTACCTACAATGAGCAGTTCTTC. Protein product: CASSQIAGGLTYNEQFF.

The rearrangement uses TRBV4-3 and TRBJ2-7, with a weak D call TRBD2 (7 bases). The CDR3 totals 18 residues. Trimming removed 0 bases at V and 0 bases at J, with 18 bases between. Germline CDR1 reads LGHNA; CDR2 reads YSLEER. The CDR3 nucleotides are TGCGCCAGCAGCCAAGATCCTGCAGGGCGGGGGCTCTCCTACGAGCAGTACTTC. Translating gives CASSQDPAGRGLSYEQYF.

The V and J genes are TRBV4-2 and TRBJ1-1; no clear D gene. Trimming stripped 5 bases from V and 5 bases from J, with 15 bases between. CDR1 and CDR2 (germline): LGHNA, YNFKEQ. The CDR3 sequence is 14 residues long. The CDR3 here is CASSLADVRTEAFF. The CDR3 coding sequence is TGTGCCAGCAGCTTGGCCGACGTGAGGACTGAAGCTTTCTTT.

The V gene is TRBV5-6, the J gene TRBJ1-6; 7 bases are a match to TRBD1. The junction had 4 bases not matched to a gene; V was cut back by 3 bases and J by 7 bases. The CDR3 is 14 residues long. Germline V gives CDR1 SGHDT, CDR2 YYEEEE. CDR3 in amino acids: CASSSWDSNSPLHF. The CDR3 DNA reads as TGTGCCAGCAGCTCGTGGGACAGCAATTCACCCCTCCACTTT.

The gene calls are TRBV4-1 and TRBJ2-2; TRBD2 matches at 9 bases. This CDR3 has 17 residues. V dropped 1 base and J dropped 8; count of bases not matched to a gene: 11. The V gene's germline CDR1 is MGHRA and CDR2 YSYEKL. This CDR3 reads CASSQGRGGGAVGELFF. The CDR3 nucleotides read TGCGCCAGCAGCCAAGGCAGGGGCGGGGGGGCCGTTGGGGAGCTGTTTTTT.

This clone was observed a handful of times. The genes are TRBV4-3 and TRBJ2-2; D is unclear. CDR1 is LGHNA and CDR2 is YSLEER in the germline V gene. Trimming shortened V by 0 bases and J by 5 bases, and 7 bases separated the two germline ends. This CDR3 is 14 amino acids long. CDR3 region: CASSQEHGTGELFF. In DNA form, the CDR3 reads TGCGCCAGCAGCCAAGAACATGGTACCGGGGAGCTGTTTTTT.

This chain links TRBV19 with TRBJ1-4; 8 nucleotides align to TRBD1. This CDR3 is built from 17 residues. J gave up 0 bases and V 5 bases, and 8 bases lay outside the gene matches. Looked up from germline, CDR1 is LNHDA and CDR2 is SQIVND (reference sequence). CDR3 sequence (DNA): TGTGCCAGTAGTCGCTTAACAGGGGGAGCAACTAATGAAAAACTGTTTTTT. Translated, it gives CASSRLTGGATNEKLFF.

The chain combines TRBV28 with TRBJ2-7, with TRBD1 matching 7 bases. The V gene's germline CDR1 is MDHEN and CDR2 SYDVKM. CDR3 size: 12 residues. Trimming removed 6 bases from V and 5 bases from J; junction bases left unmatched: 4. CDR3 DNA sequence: TGTGCCAGCAGCCGGGACAGCGACGAGCAGTACTTC. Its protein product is CASSRDSDEQYF.

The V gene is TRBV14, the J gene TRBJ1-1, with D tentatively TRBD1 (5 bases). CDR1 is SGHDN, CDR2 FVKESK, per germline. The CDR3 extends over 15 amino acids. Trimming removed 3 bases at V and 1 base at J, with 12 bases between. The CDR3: CASSHRTTANTEAFF. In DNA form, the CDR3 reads TGTGCCAGCAGCCATCGGACGACAGCGAACACTGAAGCTTTCTTT.

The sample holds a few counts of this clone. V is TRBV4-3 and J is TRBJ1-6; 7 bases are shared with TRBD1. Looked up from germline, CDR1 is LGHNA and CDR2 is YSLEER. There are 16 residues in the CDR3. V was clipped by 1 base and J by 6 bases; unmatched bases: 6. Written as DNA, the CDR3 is TGCGCCAGCAGCCAAGGGGCCGGGACAGCTAATTCACCCCTCCACTTT. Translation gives CASSQGAGTANSPLHF.

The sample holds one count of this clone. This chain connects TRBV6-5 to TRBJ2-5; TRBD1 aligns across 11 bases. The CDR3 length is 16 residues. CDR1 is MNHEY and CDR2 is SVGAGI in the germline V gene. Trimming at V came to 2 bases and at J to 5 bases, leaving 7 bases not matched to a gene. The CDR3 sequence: CASSYAGQGAEETQYF. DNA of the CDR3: TGTGCCAGCAGTTACGCAGGACAGGGGGCAGAGGAGACCCAGTACTTC.

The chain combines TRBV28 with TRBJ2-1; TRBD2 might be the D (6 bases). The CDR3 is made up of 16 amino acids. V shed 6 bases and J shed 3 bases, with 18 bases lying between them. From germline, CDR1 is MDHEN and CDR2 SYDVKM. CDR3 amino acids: CASSSRWTTGYNEQFF. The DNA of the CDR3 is TGTGCCAGCAGCAGCCGATGGACTACAGGCTACAATGAGCAGTTCTTC. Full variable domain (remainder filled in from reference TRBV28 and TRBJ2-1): DVKVTQSSRYLVKRTGEKVFLECVQDMDHENMFWYRQDPGLGLRLIYFSYDVKMKEKGDIPEGYSVSREKKERFSLILESASTNQTSMYLCASSSRWTTGYNEQFFGPGTRLTVL.

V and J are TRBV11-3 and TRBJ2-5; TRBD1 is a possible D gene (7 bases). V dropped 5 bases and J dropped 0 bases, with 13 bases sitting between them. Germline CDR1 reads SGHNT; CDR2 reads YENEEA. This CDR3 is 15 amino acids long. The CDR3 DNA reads TGTGCCAGCAGCCCAGGGGGACTCCACCAAGAGACCCAGTACTTC. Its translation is CASSPGGLHQETQYF. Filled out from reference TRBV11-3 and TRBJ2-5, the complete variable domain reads EAGVVQSPRYKIIEKKQPVAFWCNPISGHNTLYWYLQNLGQGPELLIRYENEEAVDDSQLPKDRFSAERLKGVDSTLKIQPAELGDSAVYLCASSPGGLHQETQYFGPGTRLLVL.

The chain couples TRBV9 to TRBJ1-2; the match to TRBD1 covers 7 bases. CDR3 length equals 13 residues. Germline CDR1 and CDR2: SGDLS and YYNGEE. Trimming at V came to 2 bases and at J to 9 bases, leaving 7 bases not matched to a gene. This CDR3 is CASSVRQGSSYTF. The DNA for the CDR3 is TGTGCCAGCAGCGTGCGACAGGGAAGCAGCTACACCTTC.

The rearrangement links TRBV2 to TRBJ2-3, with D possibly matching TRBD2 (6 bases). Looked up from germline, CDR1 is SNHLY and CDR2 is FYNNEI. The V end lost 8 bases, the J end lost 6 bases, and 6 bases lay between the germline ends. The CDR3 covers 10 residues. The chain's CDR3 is CASGRDTQYF. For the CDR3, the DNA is TGTGCCAGCGGGAGGGATACGCAGTATTTT.

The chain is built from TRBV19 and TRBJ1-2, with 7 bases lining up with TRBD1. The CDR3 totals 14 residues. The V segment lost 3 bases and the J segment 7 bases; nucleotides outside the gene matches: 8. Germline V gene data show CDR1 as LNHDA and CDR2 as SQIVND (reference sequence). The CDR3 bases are TGTGCCAGTAGTATTCTCACAGGGGCTCCTGGCTACACCTTC. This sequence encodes CASSILTGAPGYTF.

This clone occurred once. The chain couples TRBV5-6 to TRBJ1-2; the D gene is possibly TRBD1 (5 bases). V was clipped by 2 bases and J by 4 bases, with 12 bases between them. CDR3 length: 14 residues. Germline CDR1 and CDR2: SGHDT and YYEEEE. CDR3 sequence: CASSFWQGTYGYTF. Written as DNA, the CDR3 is TGTGCCAGCAGCTTTTGGCAGGGAACCTATGGCTACACCTTC.

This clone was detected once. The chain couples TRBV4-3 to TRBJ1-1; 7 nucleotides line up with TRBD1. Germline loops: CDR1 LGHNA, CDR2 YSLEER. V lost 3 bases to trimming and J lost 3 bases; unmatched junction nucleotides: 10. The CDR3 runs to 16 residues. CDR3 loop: CASSQYLPDRDTEAFF. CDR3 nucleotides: TGCGCCAGCAGCCAGTACCTTCCCGACAGGGACACTGAAGCTTTCTTT.

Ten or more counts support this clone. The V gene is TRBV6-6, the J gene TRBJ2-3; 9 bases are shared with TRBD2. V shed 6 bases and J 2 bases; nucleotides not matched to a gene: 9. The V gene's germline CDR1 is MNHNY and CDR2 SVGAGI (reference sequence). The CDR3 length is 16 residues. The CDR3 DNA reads TGTGCCAGCAGCCTCGGGACTAGCCTCAACACAGATACGCAGTATTTT. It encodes CASSLGTSLNTDTQYF.

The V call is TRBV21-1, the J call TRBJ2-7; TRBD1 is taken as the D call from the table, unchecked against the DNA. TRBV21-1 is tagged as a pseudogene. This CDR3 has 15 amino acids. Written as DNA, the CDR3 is TGTGCCAGCAGCAGACATAATAGGGGCCACTACGAGCAGTACTTC. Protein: CASSRHNRGHYEQYF.